This is a list of T cell receptor beta chains from one sample in a study of beta chain features in type 1 diabetes. Produced via immunoSEQ multiplex PCR; TCRdb's table is partial and in-frame only. Here the sample spans roughly 160,000 clones, about 8.3% being singletons. Sequencing used central memory CD4+ T cells from blood. The source is a woman between 18 and 29 years old with type 1 diabetes. Both conserved end residues are part of each CDR3. The order of the fields is V gene, clone size, D gene, J gene, CDR3 protein, CDR3 DNA. D genes are given only for firm matches. Only some rows state a clone size, as once, few, many or a class for expanded clones.

v_gene: TRBV30; abundance: few; d_gene: TRBD1; j_gene: TRBJ2-2; CDR3aa: CAWSHNRGRITGELFF; CDR3nt: TGTGCCTGGAGCCATAACAGGGGGCGTATCACCGGGGAGCTGTTTTTT
v_gene: TRBV5-4; abundance: few; d_gene: -; j_gene: TRBJ2-5; CDR3aa: CASSLPSVQETQYF; CDR3nt: TGTGCCAGCAGCTTGCCTAGTGTCCAAGAGACCCAGTACTTC
v_gene: TRBV5-5; abundance: few; d_gene: -; j_gene: TRBJ2-7; CDR3aa: CASSLVTGVHYEQYF; CDR3nt: TGTGCCAGCAGCTTGGTTACGGGGGTACACTACGAGCAGTACTTC
v_gene: TRBV2; abundance: -; d_gene: TRBD1; j_gene: TRBJ2-7; CDR3aa: CASCTLGGHEQYF; CDR3nt: TGTGCCAGCTGCACACTAGGGGGCCACGAGCAGTACTTC
v_gene: TRBV6-5; abundance: -; d_gene: -; j_gene: TRBJ1-2; CDR3aa: CASTLQDSYGYTF; CDR3nt: TGTGCCAGCACCCTGCAGGACAGCTATGGCTACACCTTC
v_gene: TRBV7-9; abundance: -; d_gene: TRBD2; j_gene: TRBJ2-3; CDR3aa: CASSLTSGPITDTQYF; CDR3nt: TGTGCCAGCAGCTTAACTAGCGGACCGATCACAGATACGCAGTATTTT
v_gene: TRBV28; abundance: -; d_gene: TRBD2; j_gene: TRBJ2-5; CDR3aa: CASTRLAGGQETQYF; CDR3nt: TGTGCCAGCACCAGACTAGCGGGAGGCCAAGAGACCCAGTACTTC
v_gene: TRBV6-5; abundance: -; d_gene: TRBD1; j_gene: TRBJ2-1; CDR3aa: CASRTPGQGADEQFF; CDR3nt: TGTGCCAGCAGAACGCCGGGACAGGGGGCCGATGAGCAGTTCTTC
v_gene: TRBV4-1; abundance: -; d_gene: -; j_gene: TRBJ2-2; CDR3aa: CASSLQGERNTGELFF; CDR3nt: TGCGCCAGCAGCCTCCAGGGTGAGCGGAACACCGGGGAGCTGTTTTTT
v_gene: TRBV7-3; abundance: few; d_gene: TRBD1; j_gene: TRBJ2-7; CDR3aa: CASSLGGTGGNEQYF; CDR3nt: TGTGCCAGCAGCTTAGGCGGGACAGGGGGTAACGAGCAGTACTTC
v_gene: TRBV9; abundance: -; d_gene: -; j_gene: TRBJ2-3; CDR3aa: CASSPQGNTDTQYF; CDR3nt: TGTGCCAGCAGCCCGCAGGGGAACACAGATACGCAGTATTTT
v_gene: TRBV19; abundance: -; d_gene: TRBD2; j_gene: TRBJ2-2; CDR3aa: CASIPSGFPTGELFF; CDR3nt: TGTGCCAGCATACCTAGCGGGTTCCCCACCGGGGAGCTGTTTTTT
v_gene: TRBV7-2; abundance: few; d_gene: TRBD1; j_gene: TRBJ2-4; CDR3aa: CASSLVGRGRNIQYF; CDR3nt: TGTGCCAGCAGCTTAGTGGGCAGGGGGCGCAACATTCAGTACTTC
v_gene: TRBV6-6; abundance: -; d_gene: TRBD2; j_gene: TRBJ2-5; CDR3aa: CASRPPTSGSGETQYF; CDR3nt: TGTGCCAGCAGACCCCCGACTAGCGGTTCAGGAGAGACCCAGTACTTC
v_gene: TRBV9; abundance: few; d_gene: -; j_gene: TRBJ1-6; CDR3aa: CASSVEGGNSPLHF; CDR3nt: TGTGCCAGCAGCGTTGAGGGCGGTAATTCACCCCTCCACTTT
v_gene: TRBV5-4; abundance: -; d_gene: TRBD1; j_gene: TRBJ1-3; CDR3aa: CASSLAGQGPGNTIYF; CDR3nt: TGTGCCAGCAGCTTGGCGGGACAGGGCCCCGGAAACACCATATATTTT
v_gene: TRBV19; abundance: few; d_gene: -; j_gene: TRBJ2-7; CDR3aa: CASSTPGLLYEQYF; CDR3nt: TGTGCCAGTAGTACTCCGGGACTTCTCTACGAGCAGTACTTC
v_gene: TRBV7-2; abundance: few; d_gene: -; j_gene: TRBJ1-2; CDR3aa: CASSLDHQGVGYTF; CDR3nt: TGTGCCAGCAGCTTAGACCACCAGGGTGTTGGCTACACCTTC
v_gene: TRBV4-1; abundance: -; d_gene: -; j_gene: TRBJ2-1; CDR3aa: CASSQALTRGNEQFF; CDR3nt: TGCGCCAGCAGCCAGGCACTGACTAGAGGCAATGAGCAGTTCTTC
v_gene: TRBV29-1; abundance: few; d_gene: -; j_gene: TRBJ1-1; CDR3aa: CSVDIRPEAFF; CDR3nt: TGCAGCGTAGACATCAGGCCTGAAGCTTTCTTT
v_gene: TRBV10-3; abundance: few; d_gene: TRBD2; j_gene: TRBJ2-2; CDR3aa: CAISGTSGNTNTGELFF; CDR3nt: TGTGCCATCAGTGGGACTAGCGGGAACACGAACACCGGGGAGCTGTTTTTT
v_gene: TRBV18; abundance: few; d_gene: TRBD1; j_gene: TRBJ1-6; CDR3aa: CASSQTGGGLNSPLHF; CDR3nt: TGTGCCAGCTCCCAGACAGGGGGTGGTCTGAATTCACCCCTCCACTTT
v_gene: TRBV6-6; abundance: few; d_gene: -; j_gene: TRBJ2-3; CDR3aa: CASAALSTDTQYF; CDR3nt: TGTGCCAGCGCGGCCCTTAGCACAGATACGCAGTATTTT
v_gene: TRBV2; abundance: many; d_gene: -; j_gene: TRBJ2-2; CDR3aa: CASKGFRGNTGELFF; CDR3nt: TGTGCCAGCAAGGGATTCCGGGGGAACACCGGGGAGCTGTTTTTT